A selection of T cell receptor beta chains follows, all from one sample in a study of blood T cell repertoires in COVID-19. Repertoires were generated with immunoSEQ multiplex PCR, while TCRdb's copy carries only in-frame clones and drops some. The table shows 310,000 or so clones, with around 87% occurring only once. Input material: peripheral blood. These receptors were taken from a woman aged 45 to 65 who had recovered from COVID-19. The CDR3 runs from the conserved cysteine through the conserved F or W. The order of the fields is D gene, clone size, V gene, J gene, CDR3 length, CDR3 protein, CDR3 DNA. D genes are given only for firm matches. Some rows have no size entry. The others give once, few or many, or a class for an expanded clone.

>-|-|TRBV10-3|TRBJ2-3|11
CAISGADTQYF
TGTGCCATCAGTGGAGCAGATACGCAGTATTTT
>-|-|TRBV11-3|TRBJ2-2|17
CASSHKQGQLYTGELFF
TGTGCCAGCAGCCATAAACAGGGACAATTATACACCGGGGAGCTGTTTTTT
>TRBD1|-|TRBV7-2|TRBJ2-5|16
CASSPTGGGRQETQYF
TGTGCCAGCAGCCCAACAGGGGGAGGCCGTCAAGAGACCCAGTACTTC
>-|few|TRBV9|TRBJ1-3|17
CASSVGGSSASGNTIYF
TGTGCCAGCAGCGTAGGAGGAAGCTCGGCCAGTGGAAACACCATATATTTT
>-|-|TRBV6-2/TRBV6-3|TRBJ2-5|11
CASSHGETQYF
TGTGCCAGCAGTCACGGGGAGACCCAGTACTTC
>TRBD1|-|TRBV30|TRBJ1-2|13
CAWSSGQEYGYTF
TGTGCCTGGAGTAGTGGACAGGAGTATGGCTACACCTTC
>-|many|TRBV30|TRBJ1-2|16
CAWRIIRQPNLYGYTF
TGTGCCTGGAGGATAATCCGACAGCCAAACTTATATGGCTACACCTTC
>TRBD1|-|TRBV27|TRBJ1-5|16
CASSLLGTGGFWPQHF
TGTGCCAGCAGTTTACTCGGGACAGGGGGCTTCTGGCCCCAGCATTTT
>-|once|TRBV28|TRBJ2-7|14
CASSWGGRDYEQYF
TGTGCCAGCAGTTGGGGTGGACGGGACTACGAGCAGTACTTC
>-|-|TRBV4-3|TRBJ2-1|18
CASSQDRSALAPYNEQFF
TGCGCCAGCAGCCAAGATAGGTCGGCGCTAGCTCCATACAATGAGCAGTTCTTC
>TRBD1|-|TRBV6-6|TRBJ1-1|15
CASSSRTGRNTEAFF
TGTGCCAGCAGTTCTCGGACAGGGAGGAACACTGAAGCTTTCTTT
>TRBD1|-|TRBV30|TRBJ1-2|12
CAYATGARGYTF
TGTGCATATGCGACAGGGGCTCGGGGCTACACCTTC
>-|once|TRBV30|TRBJ1-5|14
CAWSVRHSDQPQHF
TGTGCCTGGAGTGTAAGACATAGCGATCAGCCCCAGCATTTT
>-|-|TRBV12-5|TRBJ1-1|17
CASGLVGRPPMNTEAFF
TGTGCTAGTGGCCTCGTAGGGAGACCCCCGATGAACACTGAAGCTTTCTTT
>-|-|TRBV5-6|TRBJ2-5|15
CASSLDVDSGETQYF
TGTGCCAGCAGCTTGGACGTCGACAGCGGGGAGACCCAGTACTTC
>-|-|TRBV14|TRBJ1-1|12
CASSLINTEAFF
TGTGCCAGCAGCCTTATAAACACTGAAGCTTTCTTT
>-|-|TRBV3-1/TRBV3-2|TRBJ2-3|13
CASRLLQEDTQYF
TGTGCCAGCAGGCTATTACAGGAAGATACGCAGTATTTT
>-|-|TRBV5-6|TRBJ1-3|16
CASSWRGQQPPNTIYF
TGTGCCAGCAGCTGGAGAGGACAGCAACCCCCAAACACCATATATTTT
>TRBD1|-|TRBV5-1|TRBJ2-4|15
CASKQNPGQGDSWYF
TGCGCCAGCAAGCAAAACCCGGGACAGGGGGATTCTTGGTACTTC
>-|few|TRBV4-1|TRBJ1-4|15
CASSQATLRGEKLFF
TGCGCCAGCAGCCAAGCGACACTTCGGGGTGAAAAACTGTTTTTT
>TRBD1|-|TRBV5-1|TRBJ2-7|13
CASSRGQGNEQYF
TGCGCCAGCAGCCGCGGACAGGGCAACGAGCAGTACTTC
>TRBD1|-|TRBV7-2|TRBJ1-2|14
CASSHNRGQGGYTF
TGTGCCAGCAGCCACAACAGGGGGCAAGGCGGCTACACCTTC
>-|-|TRBV9|TRBJ2-2|15
CASSVGPGSAGELFF
TGTGCCAGCAGCGTAGGCCCCGGGTCCGCCGGGGAGCTGTTTTTT
>-|-|TRBV11-3|TRBJ2-7|13
CASSLESEYEQYF
TGTGCCAGCAGCTTAGAGTCAGAATACGAGCAGTACTTC
>TRBD2|-|TRBV7-2|TRBJ2-7|11
CACASGYEQYF
TGTGCCTGCGCTAGCGGCTACGAGCAGTACTTC
>-|-|TRBV11-3|TRBJ1-1|15
CASSLSGSLNTEAFF
TGTGCCAGCAGCCTTTCGGGTAGCTTGAACACTGAAGCTTTCTTT